The rows below give T cell receptor beta chains drawn from one sample of a study of cytomegalovirus exposure and HLA in healthy donors. The data were produced by immunoSEQ multiplex PCR, yet TCRdb's version contains in-frame clones alone and is incomplete. In the table there are about 59,000 clones, about 89% of which are singletons. The sequencing input was PBMCs. These receptors came from a man aged 25 to 40 in good health and CMV-seropositive. Each CDR3 is given with its conserved first and last residue. Each record gives: clone size, D gene, J gene, CDR3 length, V gene, CDR3 protein, CDR3 DNA. The D gene is left open where the match is weak. A row's size may be missing; if present it is once, few, many or a size class.

size: NA; D: TRBD1; J: TRBJ2-1; length: 15; V: TRBV5-4; CDR3: CASSPDRAIYDEQFF; DNA: TGTGCCAGCAGCCCCGACAGGGCTATATACGATGAGCAGTTCTTC
size: NA; D: NA; J: TRBJ2-3; length: 11; V: TRBV5-6; CDR3: CASSLRETQYF; DNA: TGTGCCAGCAGCTTACGGGAGACGCAGTATTTT
size: NA; D: TRBD2; J: TRBJ2-7; length: 16; V: TRBV4-3; CDR3: CASSQVGGGRVYEQYF; DNA: TGCGCCAGCAGCCAAGTGGGGGGCGGGAGGGTCTACGAGCAGTACTTC
size: NA; D: NA; J: TRBJ1-5; length: 14; V: TRBV4-1; CDR3: CASSLAEVNQPQHF; DNA: TGCGCCAGCAGCCTTGCCGAGGTCAATCAGCCCCAGCATTTT
size: NA; D: NA; J: TRBJ2-7; length: 17; V: TRBV4-1; CDR3: CASSLRWRATHSYEQYF; DNA: TGCGCCAGCAGCCTAAGGTGGCGGGCAACTCACTCCTACGAGCAGTACTTC
size: NA; D: TRBD2; J: TRBJ2-7; length: 15; V: TRBV6-5; CDR3: CASIGLAGRRSEQYF; DNA: TGTGCCAGCATCGGACTAGCGGGACGTAGGTCCGAGCAGTACTTC
size: few; D: TRBD1; J: TRBJ1-4; length: 15; V: TRBV5-1; CDR3: CASSFGTGQNEKLFF; DNA: TGCGCCAGCAGCTTCGGGACAGGGCAAAATGAAAAACTGTTTTTT
size: NA; D: NA; J: TRBJ2-7; length: 13; V: TRBV11-3; CDR3: CASSLGRGYEQYF; DNA: TGTGCCAGCAGCTTGGGCAGGGGCTACGAGCAGTACTTC
size: NA; D: NA; J: TRBJ1-4; length: 15; V: TRBV5-1; CDR3: CASSYTGSANEKLFF; DNA: TGCGCCAGCAGCTACACAGGGAGCGCTAATGAAAAACTGTTTTTT
size: NA; D: TRBD1; J: TRBJ2-1; length: 15; V: TRBV6-5; CDR3: CASINHRGRGNEQFF; DNA: TGTGCCAGCATTAACCACAGGGGGCGCGGCAATGAGCAGTTCTTC
size: NA; D: NA; J: TRBJ1-2; length: 15; V: TRBV18; CDR3: CASSPTGVITYGYTF; DNA: TGTGCCAGCTCACCAACCGGGGTTATAACTTATGGCTACACCTTC
size: NA; D: TRBD1; J: TRBJ2-7; length: 15; V: TRBV19; CDR3: CASSDHGTGGYEQYF; DNA: TGTGCCAGTAGTGATCACGGGACAGGGGGGTACGAGCAGTACTTC
size: NA; D: TRBD2; J: TRBJ2-5; length: 17; V: TRBV5-1; CDR3: CASSSGGLAGGQETQYF; DNA: TGCGCCAGCAGCTCCGGAGGACTAGCGGGAGGGCAAGAGACCCAGTACTTC
size: NA; D: NA; J: TRBJ2-3; length: 15; V: TRBV6-4; CDR3: CASKTGQGPSDTQYF; DNA: TGTGCCAGCAAGACAGGACAAGGCCCATCAGATACGCAGTATTTT
size: NA; D: NA; J: TRBJ2-1; length: 12; V: TRBV19; CDR3: CASSMYENEQFF; DNA: TGTGCCAGTAGTATGTACGAGAATGAGCAGTTCTTC
size: NA; D: NA; J: TRBJ1-6; length: 16; V: TRBV9; CDR3: CASSVTSGHHNSPLHF; DNA: TGTGCCAGCAGCGTGACCTCGGGACACCATAATTCACCCCTCCACTTT
size: NA; D: NA; J: TRBJ1-5; length: 17; V: TRBV7-2; CDR3: CASSLGGTRGYNQPQHF; DNA: TGTGCCAGCAGCTTAGGGGGAACACGGGGGTACAATCAGCCCCAGCATTTT
size: few; D: NA; J: TRBJ2-5; length: 16; V: TRBV6-5; CDR3: CASSYSEGEGQETQYF; DNA: TGTGCCAGCAGTTACTCCGAGGGGGAGGGGCAAGAGACCCAGTACTTC
size: NA; D: TRBD1; J: TRBJ1-4; length: 14; V: TRBV5-4; CDR3: CASSRTGGNEKLFF; DNA: TGTGCCAGCAGCCGGACAGGGGGGAATGAAAAACTGTTTTTT
size: NA; D: NA; J: TRBJ1-4; length: 16; V: TRBV19; CDR3: CASSSPSPAANEKLFF; DNA: TGTGCCAGTAGTTCTCCGTCCCCGGCGGCTAATGAAAAACTGTTTTTT
size: NA; D: NA; J: TRBJ2-1; length: 16; V: TRBV19; CDR3: CASSIMRDSSYNEQFF; DNA: TGTGCCAGTAGTATAATGAGGGATAGCTCCTACAATGAGCAGTTCTTC
size: few; D: NA; J: TRBJ2-3; length: 16; V: TRBV12-5; CDR3: CASGRTPLGGTDTQYF; DNA: TGTGCTAGTGGCCGAACCCCGCTTGGAGGCACAGATACGCAGTATTTT
size: NA; D: TRBD1; J: TRBJ2-7; length: 15; V: TRBV7-9; CDR3: CASSPPTGERNEQYF; DNA: TGTGCCAGCAGCCCCCCGACAGGGGAGAGGAACGAGCAGTACTTC
size: few; D: NA; J: TRBJ1-1; length: 15; V: TRBV5-6; CDR3: CASSPTNGAETEAFF; DNA: TGTGCCAGCAGCCCTACTAACGGCGCGGAGACTGAAGCTTTCTTT
size: NA; D: TRBD1; J: TRBJ2-4; length: 16; V: TRBV5-8; CDR3: CASSLGDRVYKNIQYF; DNA: TGTGCCAGCAGCTTGGGGGACAGGGTCTACAAAAACATTCAGTACTTC
size: NA; D: NA; J: TRBJ1-2; length: 13; V: TRBV15; CDR3: CATSLGGNYGYTF; DNA: TGTGCCACCTCTCTCGGGGGGAACTATGGCTACACCTTC
size: NA; D: TRBD1; J: TRBJ1-1; length: 14; V: TRBV10-3; CDR3: CATSLGQGEAEAFF; DNA: TGTGCCACCTCATTGGGACAGGGGGAGGCTGAAGCTTTCTTT
size: NA; D: TRBD2; J: TRBJ2-3; length: 13; V: TRBV30; CDR3: CAWALAGEGTQYF; DNA: TGTGCCTGGGCACTAGCGGGAGAGGGAACGCAGTATTTT
size: NA; D: NA; J: TRBJ2-7; length: 13; V: TRBV29-1; CDR3: CSVGHRNSYEQYF; DNA: TGCAGCGTTGGCCACAGGAACTCCTACGAGCAGTACTTC
size: NA; D: NA; J: TRBJ1-1; length: 15; V: TRBV7-9; CDR3: CASSLLVERDTEAFF; DNA: TGTGCCAGCAGCTTATTGGTGGAGAGGGACACTGAAGCTTTCTTT
size: NA; D: TRBD2; J: TRBJ2-1; length: 15; V: TRBV7-9; CDR3: CASSPRTSGNNEQFF; DNA: TGTGCCAGCAGCCCGCGGACTAGCGGGAACAATGAGCAGTTCTTC
size: NA; D: TRBD2; J: TRBJ2-1; length: 17; V: TRBV27; CDR3: CASSFTASGSSGDEQFF; DNA: TGTGCCAGCAGTTTTACGGCTAGCGGGAGTTCAGGGGATGAGCAGTTCTTC
size: NA; D: TRBD2; J: TRBJ2-1; length: 16; V: TRBV5-4; CDR3: CATLDQAGGKINEQFF; DNA: TGTGCCACCCTAGACCAAGCGGGAGGGAAAATAAATGAGCAGTTCTTC
size: NA; D: NA; J: TRBJ2-3; length: 12; V: TRBV28; CDR3: CASMSLADTQYF; DNA: TGTGCCAGCATGTCTCTAGCGGATACGCAGTATTTT
size: NA; D: TRBD2; J: TRBJ2-7; length: 14; V: TRBV28; CDR3: CASSLSGRAQEQYF; DNA: TGTGCCAGCAGCCTTAGCGGGAGGGCTCAAGAGCAGTACTTC
size: NA; D: NA; J: TRBJ2-7; length: 13; V: TRBV4-2; CDR3: CASSQDIGYEQYF; DNA: TGTGCCAGCAGCCAAGATATCGGTTACGAGCAGTACTTC
size: NA; D: TRBD1; J: TRBJ2-1; length: 16; V: TRBV2; CDR3: CASSEETGAYGNEQFF; DNA: TGTGCCAGCAGTGAAGAGACAGGGGCCTATGGGAATGAGCAGTTCTTC
size: NA; D: TRBD1; J: TRBJ1-1; length: 15; V: TRBV28; CDR3: CASSNGQAGPREAFF; DNA: TGTGCCAGCAGCAATGGACAGGCGGGCCCCCGTGAAGCTTTCTTT
size: NA; D: TRBD2; J: TRBJ2-7; length: 14; V: TRBV2; CDR3: CASSVGLAEGGEYF; DNA: TGTGCCAGCAGCGTGGGACTAGCGGAAGGGGGGGAGTACTTC
size: NA; D: NA; J: TRBJ2-3; length: 15; V: TRBV5-4; CDR3: CASSSRVYGTDTQYF; DNA: TGTGCCAGCAGCTCCAGGGTTTATGGCACAGATACGCAGTATTTT
size: NA; D: NA; J: TRBJ1-1; length: 17; V: TRBV5-1; CDR3: CASSVWEKGQGDTEAFF; DNA: TGCGCCAGCAGCGTCTGGGAAAAAGGTCAGGGCGATACTGAAGCTTTCTTT
size: NA; D: TRBD1; J: TRBJ2-7; length: 15; V: TRBV11-3; CDR3: CASSLSGTGAYEQYF; DNA: TGCGCCAGCAGCCTCTCCGGGACAGGGGCCTACGAGCAGTACTTC
size: NA; D: NA; J: TRBJ1-5; length: 14; V: TRBV5-1; CDR3: CASSPDSRNQPQHF; DNA: TGCGCCAGCAGCCCGGACAGCCGGAATCAGCCCCAGCATTTT
size: NA; D: TRBD2; J: TRBJ2-4; length: 19; V: TRBV9; CDR3: CASSASGGQHPIAKNIQYF; DNA: TGTGCCAGCAGCGCGTCGGGGGGGCAGCACCCGATAGCCAAAAACATTCAGTACTTC
size: NA; D: TRBD1; J: TRBJ1-1; length: 16; V: TRBV5-8; CDR3: CASSLFRGTGDAEAFF; DNA: TGTGCCAGCAGCTTGTTTCGAGGGACAGGGGACGCTGAAGCTTTCTTT
size: NA; D: NA; J: TRBJ2-5; length: 14; V: TRBV6-1; CDR3: CASNPDSIQETQYF; DNA: TGTGCCAGCAATCCGGACAGCATCCAAGAGACCCAGTACTTC
size: NA; D: TRBD1; J: TRBJ1-1; length: 16; V: TRBV27; CDR3: CASSPRTGRLNTEAFF; DNA: TGTGCCAGCAGCCCACGGACAGGGCGCTTGAACACTGAAGCTTTCTTT
size: NA; D: TRBD1; J: TRBJ1-2; length: 17; V: TRBV11-2; CDR3: CASTPLDRGPLYYGYTF; DNA: TGTGCCAGCACCCCCCTGGACAGGGGTCCACTATACTATGGCTACACCTTC
size: NA; D: NA; J: TRBJ1-1; length: 16; V: TRBV2; CDR3: CASSEARGGMNTEAFF; DNA: TGTGCCAGCAGTGAAGCGCGGGGAGGAATGAACACTGAAGCTTTCTTT
size: NA; D: NA; J: TRBJ1-2; length: 14; V: TRBV7-8; CDR3: CASSLGRVNYGYTF; DNA: TGTGCCAGCAGCTTAGGCAGGGTTAACTATGGCTACACCTTC
size: NA; D: TRBD1; J: TRBJ1-2; length: 14; V: TRBV6-5; CDR3: CASLDRGHWGGYTF; DNA: TGTGCCAGCCTGGACAGGGGCCATTGGGGAGGCTACACCTTC
size: NA; D: NA; J: TRBJ1-1; length: 15; V: TRBV7-9; CDR3: CASSLAGEVNTEAFF; DNA: TGTGCCAGCAGCTTAGCTGGGGAGGTGAACACTGAAGCTTTCTTT
size: NA; D: NA; J: TRBJ1-3; length: 15; V: TRBV30; CDR3: CAWIRQSLAGNTIYF; DNA: TGTGCCTGGATCAGACAGTCACTAGCCGGAAACACCATATATTTT
size: NA; D: NA; J: TRBJ2-7; length: 16; V: TRBV11-2; CDR3: CASSLYSIGGPREQYF; DNA: TGTGCCAGCAGCTTATATAGTATCGGGGGGCCGAGAGAGCAGTACTTC
size: NA; D: TRBD1; J: TRBJ2-3; length: 13; V: TRBV15; CDR3: CATETGDSDTQYF; DNA: TGTGCCACCGAGACAGGGGATTCAGATACGCAGTATTTT